These 24 T cell receptor beta chains were sequenced from one sample in a study of T cell repertoires in cytomegalovirus infection (dated by TCRdb to the late 2010s). Data came from an Illumina HiSeq 1500. The raw public data were reprocessed by TCRdb itself: fastp quality trimming at Q25, MiXCR clonotype calling, in-frame beta chains only. Each CDR3 protein gets just one entry, which takes the most common genes and DNA from the rows behind it. In this sample the table shows a few hundred thousand distinct CDR3 sequences, about 25% of which occur a single time. Roughly an eighth of the sample is held by the ten biggest clonotypes. Sequences were obtained from PBMCs. The receptors come from a human donor in good health (CMV status not recorded). Some clones in this sample may be carry-over from other donors' samples.

This clonotype appeared a few times. The chain joins TRBV24-1 to TRBJ2-1, with TRBD2 matching over 16 bases. The V segment lost 3 bases and the J segment 5 bases; nucleotides outside the gene matches: 6. CDR1 and CDR2 from the germline V gene are KGHDR and SFDVKD. The CDR3 is 18 residues long. The CDR3 nucleotides are TGTGCCACCAGTGATCGGGGACTAGCGGGAGGGCCTGACAATGAGCAGTTCTTC. It yields the protein CATSDRGLAGGPDNEQFF.

This clonotype was observed a handful of times. This sequence joins TRBV2 and TRBJ1-5, with unresolved D. Deletions cut 8 bases from V and 0 bases from J, with 11 bases between. The CDR3 is made up of 14 amino acids. Germline V gene data show CDR1 as SNHLY and CDR2 as FYNNEI. In nucleotides, the CDR3 is TGTGCCAGCCGGCTCGCATATAGCAATCAGCCCCAGCATTTT. It is translated as CASRLAYSNQPQHF.

The chain uses TRBV2 and TRBJ2-1; 11 bases are shared with TRBD2. CDR1 SNHLY and CDR2 FYNNEI come from the germline V gene. This CDR3 spans 15 amino acids. J lost 9 bases, V lost 5 bases, and 9 bases had no gene match. CDR3 sequence (DNA): TGTGCCAGCAGTCCCAGACTAGCGGGATCGGGTGAGCAGTTCTTC. It is translated as CASSPRLAGSGEQFF. The complete variable domain, with remaining parts taken from reference TRBV2 and TRBJ2-1, reads EPEVTQTPSHQVTQMGQEVILRCVPISNHLYFYWYRQILGQKVEFLVSFYNNEISEKSEIFDDQFSVERPDGSNFTLKIRSTKLEDSAMYFCASSPRLAGSGEQFFGPGTRLTVL.

The chain couples TRBV28 to TRBJ2-3; TRBD2 is a possible D gene (6 bases). CDR1 is MDHEN and CDR2 is SYDVKM in the germline V gene. This CDR3 has 14 residues. V dropped 4 bases and J dropped 3 bases, with 11 bases sitting between them. The CDR3 nucleotides are TGTGCCAGCAGTTCGGGGGAGGCTACAGATACGCAGTATTTT. This gives the protein CASSSGEATDTQYF.

There are many counts of this clonotype. This chain joins TRBV7-2 and TRBJ1-2; 9 nucleotides agree with TRBD1. J lost 1 base, V lost 5 bases, and 14 bases had no gene match. CDR1 and CDR2 from the germline V gene are SGHTA and FQGNSA. The CDR3 is 18 residues long. Here the CDR3 reads CASSPGTGINNFNYGYTF. The CDR3 DNA reads as TGTGCCAGCAGCCCCGGGACAGGGATTAACAATTTTAACTATGGCTACACCTTC.

The table lists this clonotype with a count of one. V is TRBV5-1 and J is TRBJ1-2; D unresolved. Germline CDR1 and CDR2: SGHRS and YFSETQ. The CDR3 totals 15 residues. V was pared by 4 bases and J by 5 bases, with 18 bases between. DNA of the CDR3: TGCGCCAGCAGCCCCGATCGGGGTTGGGAGTATGGCTACACCTTC. This translates into CASSPDRGWEYGYTF.

The chain combines TRBV20-1 with TRBJ2-3; 16 nucleotides match TRBD2. The CDR3 consists of 17 residues. V lost 5 bases and J lost 3; bases outside the gene matches: 8. CDR1 and CDR2 from the germline V gene are DFQATT and SNEGSKA (reference sequence). The CDR3 is CSAPGLAGGPRTDTQYF. In DNA form, the CDR3 reads TGCAGTGCTCCGGGACTAGCGGGAGGGCCGAGAACAGATACGCAGTATTTT.

This clonotype has more than one count but fewer than ten. The CDR3 is CASSLQTSTDTQYF. CDR3 nucleotides: TGTGCCAGCAGCTTACAGACTAGCACAGATACGCAGTATTTT. The chain links TRBV7-2 to TRBJ2-3; no reliable D call. V lost 2 bases to trimming and J lost 0 bases, with 6 bases between them. The germline gives CDR1 SGHTA, CDR2 FQGNSA. The CDR3 has 14 residues.

This clonotype was observed a handful of times. The chain combines TRBV15 with TRBJ2-1; 12 bases agree with TRBD2. The germline V gene encodes CDR1 LNHNV and CDR2 YYDKDF (reference sequence). V was clipped by 3 bases and J by 6 bases; unmatched bases: 0. This CDR3 has 14 amino acids. CDR3 amino acids: CATSRTSGSNEQFF. As DNA, the CDR3 is TGTGCCACCAGCAGGACTAGCGGGAGCAATGAGCAGTTCTTC.

This clonotype was seen repeatedly, ten times or more. The J gene is TRBJ2-7, the V gene TRBV7-2; 7 positions agree with TRBD1. Germline assignment: CDR1 SGHTA and CDR2 FQGNSA. V was pared by 1 base and J by 4 bases, with 4 bases of the junction left unmatched. The CDR3 sequence is 14 residues long. The CDR3 region has the DNA TGTGCCAGCAGCTTAGAAGGGGGCTTTTACGAGCAGTACTTC. It specifies CASSLEGGFYEQYF. Supplemented by reference TRBV7-2 and TRBJ2-7, the full variable domain reads GAGVSQSPSNKVTEKGKDVELRCDPISGHTALYWYRQSLGQGLEFLIYFQGNSAPDKSGLPSDRFSAERTGGSVSTLTIQRTQQEDSAVYLCASSLEGGFYEQYFGPGTRLTVT.

The sample holds a few counts of this clonotype. CDR3 residues: CASSLSTGEETQYF. DNA for the CDR3: TGTGCCAGCAGCTTATCTACAGGGGAAGAGACCCAGTACTTC. The genes are TRBV7-9 and TRBJ2-5; the match to TRBD1 covers 7 bases. Trimming cost V 2 bases and J 3 bases; bases outside gene matches: 3. The CDR3 totals 14 residues. Germline V gene data show CDR1 as SEHNR and CDR2 as FQNEAQ (reference sequence).

This clonotype was counted many times. The rearrangement links TRBV7-2 to TRBJ2-5; 15 positions match TRBD2. The CDR3 totals 18 residues. Germline V gene sequence: CDR1 SGHTA, CDR2 FQGNSA. Unmatched junction bases numbered 10, after V lost 5 bases and J lost 3 bases. The CDR3 DNA reads TGTGCCAGCAGCCGAGGGACTAGCGGGAGGAACGGGAAAGAGACCCAGTACTTC. The encoded protein is CASSRGTSGRNGKETQYF.

This clonotype came up a few times. The chain joins TRBV19 to TRBJ2-1; D remains unclear. CDR1 and CDR2 (germline): LNHDA, SQIVND (reference sequence). This CDR3 has 13 residues. The V end lost 3 bases, the J end lost 2 bases, and 5 bases lay between the germline ends. In nucleotides, the CDR3 is TGTGCCAGTAGTATTTCTCCCTACAATGAGCAGTTCTTC. Translation gives CASSISPYNEQFF.

The chain couples TRBV6-1 to TRBJ2-1; 7 bases agree with TRBD1. V shed 7 bases, J shed 7 bases, and the junction held 16 bases outside the gene matches. The V gene's germline CDR1 is MNHNS and CDR2 SASEGT. This CDR3 region has 16 residues. CDR3 nucleotide sequence: TGTGCCAGCAAGGGGCCCGGGACAGTGGGTTGGAATGAGCAGTTCTTC. It translates to CASKGPGTVGWNEQFF.

Only a few counts were recorded for this clonotype. This chain links TRBV7-2 with TRBJ2-5; TRBD1 aligns across 8 bases. The CDR3 consists of 16 residues. CDR1 SGHTA and CDR2 FQGNSA come from the germline V gene. V trimming: 8 bases; J trimming: 4 bases; junction bases outside the gene matches: 15. The CDR3 bases are TGTGCCAGCCGGTTCAACTTCCAGGGGGCTGGAGAGACCCAGTACTTC. Amino acids: CASRFNFQGAGETQYF.

This sequence joins TRBV9 and TRBJ1-1; D gene ambiguous. This CDR3 spans 14 amino acids. The germline V gene has CDR1 SGDLS and CDR2 YYNGEE. Trimming left V 4 bases short and J 1 base short, with 11 bases between. Here the CDR3 reads CASSLTAENTEAFF. CDR3 coding DNA: TGTGCCAGCAGCCTTACGGCAGAGAACACTGAAGCTTTCTTT.

The V call is TRBV5-4, the J call TRBJ2-7; possibly TRBD2 for D (7 bases). CDR1 and CDR2 from the germline V gene are SGHNT and YYREEE (reference sequence). Trimming stripped 3 bases from V and 3 bases from J, with 22 bases between. CDR3 length: 17 residues. The CDR3 DNA is TGTGCCAGCAGCTCTTCCGCTCGGGGGGCTTCTCTCTACGAGCAGTACTTC. Translated: CASSSSARGASLYEQYF. The full variable domain, its missing parts supplied by reference TRBV5-4 and TRBJ2-7, is ETGVTQSPTHLIKTRGQQVTLRCSSQSGHNTVSWYQQALGQGPQFIFQYYREEENGRGNFPPRFSGLQFPNYSSELNVNALELDDSALYLCASSSSARGASLYEQYFGPGTRLTVT.

The chain joins TRBV5-6 to TRBJ2-3; 7 positions match TRBD2. CDR3 size: 15 residues. Trimming at V came to 2 bases and at J to 3 bases, leaving 6 bases not matched to a gene. The V gene's germline CDR1 is SGHDT and CDR2 YYEEEE. CDR3 in DNA: TGTGCCAGCAGCTTAGTGTGGGAGGGGACAGATACGCAGTATTTT. This gives the protein CASSLVWEGTDTQYF.

The chain is built from TRBV5-6 and TRBJ2-7, with unresolved D. In germline, CDR1 is SGHDT, CDR2 YYEEEE. V was clipped by 4 bases and J by 3 bases, with 11 bases between them. CDR3 length equals 13 residues. The CDR3 coding sequence is TGTGCCAGCAGCCCCTTTTATGGCTACGAGCAGTACGTC. Translation gives CASSPFYGYEQYV.

This clonotype came up a few times. The chain couples TRBV6-2 or TRBV6-3 to TRBJ1-1; D call uncertain. CDR3 length: 16 amino acids. V was cut by 0 bases and J by 5 bases, with 16 bases left in between. Per germline, CDR1 MNHEY and CDR2 SVGEGT. The CDR3 region is CASSYSSAGSRTEAFF. Here the CDR3 DNA reads TGTGCCAGCAGTTACTCGTCGGCCGGGAGTAGAACTGAAGCTTTCTTT.

The table lists this clonotype with many counts. This rearrangement joins TRBV7-2 to TRBJ2-1; no clear D gene. Germline CDR1 SGHTA, CDR2 FQGNSA. The germline V and J ends were trimmed by 0 bases and 0 bases, with 6 bases remaining between them. The CDR3 is 15 amino acids. CDR3 region: CASSLAGYSYNEQFF. CDR3 DNA sequence: TGTGCCAGCAGCTTAGCGGGTTACTCCTACAATGAGCAGTTCTTC.

This rearrangement joins TRBV11-2 to TRBJ2-1; perhaps TRBD2 as D (5 bases). Germline V gene lookup returns CDR1 SGHAT and CDR2 FQNNGV. With 4 bases removed from V and 3 bases from J, the gap between germline ends came to 13 bases. The CDR3 spans 15 residues. In nucleotides, the CDR3 is TGTGCCAGCAGCTCAGCGGTTCGCGACTACAATGAGCAGTTCTTC. As protein: CASSSAVRDYNEQFF.

This clonotype was detected only a few times. This chain connects TRBV27 to TRBJ1-1, with TRBD1 matching 9 bases. Germline-derived CDR1 and CDR2 are MNHEY and SMNVEV (reference sequence). The CDR3 extends over 16 amino acids. J was trimmed by 5 bases and V by 2 bases; bases with no gene match: 9. The CDR3: CASSLGTGGGWTEAFF. CDR3 coding DNA: TGTGCCAGCAGTTTAGGCACAGGGGGCGGGTGGACTGAAGCTTTCTTT.

CDR3 loop: CSAAPGRVSNQPQHF. Written as DNA, the CDR3 is TGCAGTGCTGCCCCCGGACGGGTTAGCAATCAGCCCCAGCATTTT. The V and J genes are TRBV20-1 and TRBJ1-5; unclear D gene. Between the trimmed V and J ends, which lost 5 bases and 0 bases, there was a span of 14 bases. CDR1 is DFQATT, CDR2 SNEGSKA, per germline (reference sequence). The CDR3 contains 15 residues.